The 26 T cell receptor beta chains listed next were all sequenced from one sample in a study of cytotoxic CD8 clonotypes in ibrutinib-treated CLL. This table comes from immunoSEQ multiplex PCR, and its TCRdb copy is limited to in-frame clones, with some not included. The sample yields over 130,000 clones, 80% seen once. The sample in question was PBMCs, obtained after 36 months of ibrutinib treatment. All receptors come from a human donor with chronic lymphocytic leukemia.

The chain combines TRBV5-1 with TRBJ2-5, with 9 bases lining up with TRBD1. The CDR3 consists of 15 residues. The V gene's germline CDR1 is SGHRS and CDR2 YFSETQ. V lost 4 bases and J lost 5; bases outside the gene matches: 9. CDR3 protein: CASSVTGGWGETQYF. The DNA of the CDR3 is TGCGCCAGCAGCGTTACAGGGGGCTGGGGGGAGACCCAGTACTTC.

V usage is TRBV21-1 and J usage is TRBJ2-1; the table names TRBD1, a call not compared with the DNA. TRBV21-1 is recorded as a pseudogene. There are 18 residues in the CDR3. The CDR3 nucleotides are TGTGCCAGCAGCCTCCGGACAAGGCCCAGGGGGTCCTACAATGAGCAGTTCTTC. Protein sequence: CASSLRTRPRGSYNEQFF.

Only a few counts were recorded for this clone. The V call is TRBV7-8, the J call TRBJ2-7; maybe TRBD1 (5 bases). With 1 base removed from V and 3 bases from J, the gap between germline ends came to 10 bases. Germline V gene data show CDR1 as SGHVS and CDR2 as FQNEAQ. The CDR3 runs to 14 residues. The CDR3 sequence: CASSLVQGRYEQYF. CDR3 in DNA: TGTGCCAGCAGCTTAGTTCAGGGCCGCTACGAGCAGTACTTC.

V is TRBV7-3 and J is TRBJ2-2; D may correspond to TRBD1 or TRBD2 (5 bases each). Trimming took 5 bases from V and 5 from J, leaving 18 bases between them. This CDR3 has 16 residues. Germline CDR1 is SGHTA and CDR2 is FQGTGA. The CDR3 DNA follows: TGTGCCAGCAGCCCTAATGGGGGAGCGAGTACCGGGGAGCTGTTTTTT. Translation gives CASSPNGGASTGELFF.

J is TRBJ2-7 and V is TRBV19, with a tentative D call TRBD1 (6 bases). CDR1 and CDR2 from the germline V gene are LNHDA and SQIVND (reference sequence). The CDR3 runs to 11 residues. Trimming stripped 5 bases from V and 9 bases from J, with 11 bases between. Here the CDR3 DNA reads TGTGCCAGTAGTGACCGGGACATGCAGTACTTC. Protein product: CASSDRDMQYF.

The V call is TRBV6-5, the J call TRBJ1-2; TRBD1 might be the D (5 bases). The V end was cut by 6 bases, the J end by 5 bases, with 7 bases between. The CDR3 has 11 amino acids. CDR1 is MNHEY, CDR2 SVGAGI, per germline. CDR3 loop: CASSSGYGYTF. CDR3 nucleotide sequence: TGTGCCAGCAGCTCAGGGTATGGCTACACCTTC.

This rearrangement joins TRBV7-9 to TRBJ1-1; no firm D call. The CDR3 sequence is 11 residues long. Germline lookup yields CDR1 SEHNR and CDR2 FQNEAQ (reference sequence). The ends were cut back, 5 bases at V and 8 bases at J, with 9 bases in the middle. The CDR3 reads CASSQKVEAFF. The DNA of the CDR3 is TGTGCCAGCAGCCAGAAAGTGGAAGCTTTCTTT.

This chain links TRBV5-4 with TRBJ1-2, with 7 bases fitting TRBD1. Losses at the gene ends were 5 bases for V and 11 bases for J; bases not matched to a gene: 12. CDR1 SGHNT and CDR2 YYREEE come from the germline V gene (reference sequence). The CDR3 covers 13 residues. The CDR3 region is CASRPFGQVYYTF. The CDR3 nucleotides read TGTGCCAGCAGACCCTTCGGACAGGTTTATTACACCTTC.

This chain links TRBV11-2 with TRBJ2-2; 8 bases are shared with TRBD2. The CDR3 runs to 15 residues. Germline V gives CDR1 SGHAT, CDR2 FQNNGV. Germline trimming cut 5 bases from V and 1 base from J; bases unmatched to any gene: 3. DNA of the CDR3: TGTGCCAGCAGCGTTAGCGGGATGAACACCGGGGAGCTGTTTTTT. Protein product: CASSVSGMNTGELFF. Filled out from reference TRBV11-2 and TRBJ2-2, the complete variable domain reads EAGVAQSPRYKIIEKRQSVAFWCNPISGHATLYWYQQILGQGPKLLIQFQNNGVVDDSQLPKDRFSAERLKGVDSTLKIQPAKLEDSAVYLCASSVSGMNTGELFFGEGSRLTVL.

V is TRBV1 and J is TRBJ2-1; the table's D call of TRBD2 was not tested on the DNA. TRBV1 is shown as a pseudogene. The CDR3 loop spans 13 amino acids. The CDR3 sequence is CTSSQISVLAKVF. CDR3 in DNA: TGCACCAGCAGCCAAATTAGTGTCCTAGCGAAGGTCTTC.

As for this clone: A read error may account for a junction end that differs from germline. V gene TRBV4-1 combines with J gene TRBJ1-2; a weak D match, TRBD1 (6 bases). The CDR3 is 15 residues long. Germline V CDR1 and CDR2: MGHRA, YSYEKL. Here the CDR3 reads CTSSQEDRRSYGYTF. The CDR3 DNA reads TGCACCAGCAGCCAAGAAGACAGGAGAAGCTATGGCTACACCTTC.

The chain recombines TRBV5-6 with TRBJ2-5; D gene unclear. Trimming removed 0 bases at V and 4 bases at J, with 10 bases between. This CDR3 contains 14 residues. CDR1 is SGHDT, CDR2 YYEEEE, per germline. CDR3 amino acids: CASSLVGRLETQYF. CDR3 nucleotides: TGTGCCAGCAGCTTGGTCGGCAGGCTAGAGACCCAGTACTTC.

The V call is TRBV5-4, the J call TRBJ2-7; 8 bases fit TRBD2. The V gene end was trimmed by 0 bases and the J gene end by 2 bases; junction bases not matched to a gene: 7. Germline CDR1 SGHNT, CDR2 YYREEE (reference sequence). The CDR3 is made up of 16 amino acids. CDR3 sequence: CASSLGTSGFPYEQYF. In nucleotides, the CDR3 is TGTGCCAGCAGCTTGGGAACTAGCGGCTTCCCCTACGAGCAGTACTTC.

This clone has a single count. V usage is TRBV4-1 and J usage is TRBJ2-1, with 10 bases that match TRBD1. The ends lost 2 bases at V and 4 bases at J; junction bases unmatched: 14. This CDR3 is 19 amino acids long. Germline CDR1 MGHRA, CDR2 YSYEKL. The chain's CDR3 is CASSQPRTGGLNWYNEQFF. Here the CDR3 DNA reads TGCGCCAGCAGCCAACCTAGGACAGGGGGTTTGAATTGGTACAATGAGCAGTTCTTC.

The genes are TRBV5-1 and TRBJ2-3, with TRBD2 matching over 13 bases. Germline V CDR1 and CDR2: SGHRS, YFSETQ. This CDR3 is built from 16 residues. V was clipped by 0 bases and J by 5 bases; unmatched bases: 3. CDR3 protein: CASSLGLAGGQDTQYF. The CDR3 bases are TGCGCCAGCAGCTTGGGACTAGCGGGGGGACAAGATACGCAGTATTTT.

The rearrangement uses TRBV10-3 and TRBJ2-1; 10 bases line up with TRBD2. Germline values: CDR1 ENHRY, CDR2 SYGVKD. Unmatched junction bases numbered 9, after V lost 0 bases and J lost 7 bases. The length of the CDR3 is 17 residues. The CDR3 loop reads CAISESTPAGGWNEQFF. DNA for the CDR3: TGTGCCATCAGTGAGTCAACCCCAGCGGGAGGGTGGAATGAGCAGTTCTTC.

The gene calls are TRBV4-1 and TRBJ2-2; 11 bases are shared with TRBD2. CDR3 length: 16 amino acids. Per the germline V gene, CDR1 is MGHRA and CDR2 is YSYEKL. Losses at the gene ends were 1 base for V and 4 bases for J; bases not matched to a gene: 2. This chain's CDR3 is CASSQVLAGGTGELFF. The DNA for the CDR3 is TGCGCCAGCAGCCAAGTTCTAGCGGGAGGCACCGGGGAGCTGTTTTTT.

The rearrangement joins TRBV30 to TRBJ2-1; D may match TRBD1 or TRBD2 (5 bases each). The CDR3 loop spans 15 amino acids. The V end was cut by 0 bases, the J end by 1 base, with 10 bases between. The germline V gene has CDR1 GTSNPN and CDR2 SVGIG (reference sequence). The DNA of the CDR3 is TGTGCCTGGAGTGTTCGGGGCGCATCCTACAATGAGCAGTTCTTC. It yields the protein CAWSVRGASYNEQFF.

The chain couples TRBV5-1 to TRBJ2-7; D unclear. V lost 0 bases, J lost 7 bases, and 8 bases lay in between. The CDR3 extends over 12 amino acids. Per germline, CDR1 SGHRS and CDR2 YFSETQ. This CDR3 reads CASSLGMNEQYF. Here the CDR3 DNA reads TGCGCCAGCAGCTTGGGAATGAATGAGCAGTACTTC.

The CDR3, as DNA: TGTGCCATCAGGGGACAGGGCAATCAGCCCCAGCATTTT. This encodes CAIRGQGNQPQHF. V and J are TRBV10-3 and TRBJ1-5; 8 bases match TRBD1. V was clipped by 6 bases and J by 2 bases; unmatched bases: 0. The germline CDR1 and CDR2 sequences are ENHRY and SYGVKD. This CDR3 has 13 amino acids.

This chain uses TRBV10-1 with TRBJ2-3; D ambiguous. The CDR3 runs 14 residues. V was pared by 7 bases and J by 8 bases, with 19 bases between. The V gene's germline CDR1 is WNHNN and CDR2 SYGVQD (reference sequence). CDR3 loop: CASKMTASAGTQYF. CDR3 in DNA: TGCGCCAGCAAGATGACCGCCTCCGCCGGTACGCAGTATTTT.

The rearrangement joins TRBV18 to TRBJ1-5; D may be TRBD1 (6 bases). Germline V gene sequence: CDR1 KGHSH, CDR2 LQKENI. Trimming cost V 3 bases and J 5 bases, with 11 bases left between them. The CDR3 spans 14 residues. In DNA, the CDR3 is TGTGCCAGCTCACCGCGGACAGTCGATCAGCCCCAGCATTTT. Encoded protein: CASSPRTVDQPQHF.

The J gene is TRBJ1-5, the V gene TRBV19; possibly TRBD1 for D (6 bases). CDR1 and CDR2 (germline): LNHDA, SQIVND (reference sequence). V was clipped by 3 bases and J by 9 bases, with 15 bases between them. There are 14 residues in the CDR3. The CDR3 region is CASSILGAERPQHF. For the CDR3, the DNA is TGTGCCAGTAGTATTCTGGGGGCGGAAAGGCCCCAGCATTTT.

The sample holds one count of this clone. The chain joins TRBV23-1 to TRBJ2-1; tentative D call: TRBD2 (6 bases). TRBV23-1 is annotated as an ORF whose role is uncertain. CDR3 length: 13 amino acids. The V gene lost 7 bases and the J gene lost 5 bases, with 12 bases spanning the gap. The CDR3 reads CASNFGEDNEQFF. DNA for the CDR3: TGCGCCAGCAACTTCGGGGAGGACAATGAGCAGTTCTTC.

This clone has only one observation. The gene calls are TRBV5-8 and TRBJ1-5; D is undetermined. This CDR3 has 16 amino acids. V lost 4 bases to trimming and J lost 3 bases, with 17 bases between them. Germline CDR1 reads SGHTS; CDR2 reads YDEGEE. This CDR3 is CASSQFSSADNQPQHF. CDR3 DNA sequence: TGTGCCAGCAGCCAATTTTCGTCGGCTGACAATCAGCCCCAGCATTTT.

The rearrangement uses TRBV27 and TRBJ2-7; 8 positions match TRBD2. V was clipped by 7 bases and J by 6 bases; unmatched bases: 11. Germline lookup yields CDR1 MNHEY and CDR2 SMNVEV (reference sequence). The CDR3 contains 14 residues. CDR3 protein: CASTPGGATSEQYF. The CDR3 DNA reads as TGTGCCAGCACCCCCGGGGGGGCTACATCCGAGCAGTACTTC.